The 18 T cell receptor beta chains in this list originate from one sample, sequenced in a study of early T cells in non-severe SARS-CoV-2 infection. One entry per CDR3 protein, called by TCRdb with MiXCR from the 5' RACE reads. The sample lists more than 55,000 distinct CDR3 sequences; 10% to 15% were seen once. Sequencing was done on a sample of whole blood. The receptors here all came from an adult who was a healthcare worker with PCR-confirmed SARS-CoV-2 infection or an uninfected control (not recorded which).

The chain is built from TRBV7-9 and TRBJ2-1; either TRBD1 or TRBD2 may fit D (5 bases each). Germline V gene data show CDR1 as SEHNR and CDR2 as FQNEAQ (reference sequence). The CDR3 runs to 13 residues. Trimming removed 10 bases at V and 5 bases at J, with 15 bases between. This chain's CDR3 is CATSGPGDNEQFF. The DNA for the CDR3 is TGTGCCACCTCGGGGCCCGGCGACAATGAGCAGTTCTTC.

This clonotype was seen many times. This chain connects TRBV2 to TRBJ2-1; 7 nucleotides match TRBD1. In germline, CDR1 is SNHLY, CDR2 FYNNEI. This CDR3 has 14 amino acids. The J segment lost 3 bases and the V segment lost 6 bases, leaving 5 bases of the junction unmatched. CDR3 coding DNA: TGTGCCAGCAGGCGGACAGGAAACTACAATGAGCAGTTCTTC. The encoded protein is CASRRTGNYNEQFF.

This clonotype was recorded many times. The chain recombines TRBV11-2 with TRBJ1-1; 8 bases are a match to TRBD1. V was pared by 1 base and J by 7 bases, with 5 bases of the junction left unmatched. The CDR3 contains 14 residues. Germline assignment: CDR1 SGHAT and CDR2 FQNNGV. CDR3 loop: CASSLGTGMVEAFF. CDR3 nucleotides: TGTGCCAGCAGCTTAGGGACAGGGATGGTTGAAGCTTTCTTT.

This clonotype was counted many times. The chain couples TRBV20-1 to TRBJ2-1; D gene unclear. This CDR3 region has 14 residues. Between the trimmed V and J ends, which lost 3 bases and 0 bases, there was a span of 9 bases. Germline values: CDR1 DFQATT, CDR2 SNEGSKA (reference sequence). This CDR3 is CSASDTLSYNEQFF. The DNA for the CDR3 is TGCAGTGCTAGCGACACCCTCTCCTACAATGAGCAGTTCTTC.

This clonotype has a single count. The chain joins TRBV12-3 or TRBV12-4 to TRBJ2-3; no firm D call. The CDR3 runs 13 residues. Trimming removed 3 bases from V and 4 bases from J, with 8 bases in between. CDR3 DNA: TGTGCCAGCAGTTTGGGGATGCCAGATACGCAGTATTTT. Its translation is CASSLGMPDTQYF.

This clonotype was counted many times. The chain links TRBV3-1 to TRBJ1-4, with TRBD1 as a possible D gene (6 bases). Trimming stripped 0 bases from V and 0 bases from J, with 14 bases between. Germline V gives CDR1 LGHDT, CDR2 YNNKEL (reference sequence). The CDR3 length is 18 residues. In DNA, the CDR3 is TGTGCCAGCAGCCAAGATGGGGGACATGGCGCAACTAATGAAAAACTGTTTTTT. Protein: CASSQDGGHGATNEKLFF.

This clonotype has at least ten counts. V usage is TRBV11-2 and J usage is TRBJ2-5; 10 positions agree with TRBD1. The CDR3 sequence is 16 residues long. Germline V gene sequence: CDR1 SGHAT, CDR2 FQNNGV. The J segment lost 5 bases and the V segment lost 2 bases, leaving 8 bases of the junction unmatched. DNA for the CDR3: TGTGCCAGCAGCTTACGGACAGGGGGTTACTCGGAGACCCAGTACTTC. Protein sequence: CASSLRTGGYSETQYF.

This clonotype was counted many times. The chain joins TRBV12-3 or TRBV12-4 to TRBJ2-7; possibly TRBD2 for D (5 bases). The V end lost 3 bases, the J end lost 2 bases, and 11 bases lay between the germline ends. This CDR3 spans 14 amino acids. The CDR3 nucleotides read TGTGCCAGCAGTTTTAACAGCGGACCCTACGAGCAGTACTTC. It encodes CASSFNSGPYEQYF.

This clonotype was observed once. V is TRBV5-1 and J is TRBJ2-1; 8 positions match TRBD2. This CDR3 is built from 15 residues. J was trimmed by 9 bases and V by 0 bases; bases with no gene match: 8. Looked up from germline, CDR1 is SGHRS and CDR2 is YFSETQ. In nucleotides, the CDR3 is TGCGCCAGCAGCTTGGACAACGGACTAGCTGGTGAGCAGTTCTTC. Protein: CASSLDNGLAGEQFF.

This clonotype was counted only a few times. V gene TRBV5-1 combines with J gene TRBJ2-7; D is uncertain. Germline CDR1 is SGHRS and CDR2 is YFSETQ. The CDR3 covers 14 residues. Trimming removed 4 bases at V and 6 bases at J, with 17 bases between. CDR3 sequence (DNA): TGCGCCAGCAGCCCGGATCAAGTGTGGGGCGAGCAGTACTTC. This codes for CASSPDQVWGEQYF.

This clonotype was picked up a small number of times. This chain joins TRBV19 and TRBJ2-1; 14 bases align to TRBD2. Germline V gene lookup returns CDR1 LNHDA and CDR2 SQIVND (reference sequence). The V gene end was trimmed by 5 bases and the J gene end by 2 bases; junction bases not matched to a gene: 8. The CDR3 sequence is 18 residues long. DNA of the CDR3: TGTGCCAGTAGTGCCGGGACTAGCGGGGGTGGACCCTACAATGAGCAGTTCTTC. This codes for CASSAGTSGGGPYNEQFF. The entire variable domain, with the rest obtained from reference TRBV19 and TRBJ2-1, is as follows: DGGITQSPKYLFRKEGQNVTLSCEQNLNHDAMYWYRQDPGQGLRLIYYSQIVNDFQKGDIAEGYSVSREKKESFPLTVTSAQKNPTAFYLCASSAGTSGGGPYNEQFFGPGTRLTVL.

This chain links TRBV7-8 with TRBJ1-1; no definite D call. CDR3 length: 15 amino acids. The V end lost 5 bases, the J end lost 0 bases, and 13 bases lay between the germline ends. The V gene's germline CDR1 is SGHVS and CDR2 FQNEAQ. The CDR3 here is CASSEESRLNTEAFF. The CDR3 region has the DNA TGTGCCAGCAGCGAAGAGTCTCGACTGAACACTGAAGCTTTCTTT.

The gene calls are TRBV9 and TRBJ2-6; D remains unclear. Germline V gives CDR1 SGDLS, CDR2 YYNGEE. The CDR3 extends over 15 amino acids. Trimming removed 2 bases at V and 1 base at J, with 7 bases between. CDR3 protein: CASSVMNSGANVLTF. The CDR3 DNA is TGTGCCAGCAGCGTTATGAATTCTGGGGCCAACGTCCTGACTTTC.

This clonotype was counted ten times or more. The V and J genes are TRBV4-3 and TRBJ2-7; D is undetermined. CDR3 length: 14 residues. From germline, CDR1 is LGHNA and CDR2 YSLEER. Trimming stripped 3 bases from V and 1 base from J, with 10 bases between. CDR3 bases: TGCGCCAGCAGCCATGGATTAGGATCCTACGAGCAGTACTTC. Translating gives CASSHGLGSYEQYF.

This clonotype was detected only a few times. The V call is TRBV7-9, the J call TRBJ1-2; the D gene is possibly TRBD1 (6 bases). The CDR3 sequence is 14 residues long. Germline V gene lookup returns CDR1 SEHNR and CDR2 FQNEAQ (reference sequence). V lost 4 bases to trimming and J lost 7 bases, with 16 bases between them. DNA for the CDR3: TGTGCCAGCAGCTCCCAGGACAGCCGATTTGGCTACACCTTC. Translation gives CASSSQDSRFGYTF.

Ten or more counts support this clonotype. V is TRBV7-9 and J is TRBJ2-7; D is perhaps TRBD1 (6 bases). V was pared by 1 base and J by 5 bases, with 12 bases between. The germline V gene has CDR1 SEHNR and CDR2 FQNEAQ (reference sequence). CDR3 size: 14 residues. Here the CDR3 DNA reads TGTGCCAGCAGCTTAGTAGGGGACACCGACGAGCAGTACTTC. This encodes CASSLVGDTDEQYF.

This sequence joins TRBV15 and TRBJ2-1; D perhaps matches TRBD1 (5 bases). CDR1 is LNHNV and CDR2 is YYDKDF in the germline V gene (reference sequence). The V gene lost 0 bases and the J gene lost 5 bases, with 11 bases spanning the gap. The CDR3 is 15 residues long. The CDR3 here is CATSRDETENNEQFF. As DNA, the CDR3 is TGTGCCACCAGCAGAGATGAGACAGAGAACAATGAGCAGTTCTTC.

This clonotype was seen ten or more times. This sequence joins TRBV4-1 and TRBJ1-3, with D perhaps TRBD1 (6 bases). This CDR3 is built from 17 residues. Germline assignment: CDR1 MGHRA and CDR2 YSYEKL. Trimming removed 1 base at V and 4 bases at J, with 17 bases between. The CDR3 coding sequence is TGCGCCAGCAGCCAAGCGTGGGTAACAGGGTTCGGAAACACCATATATTTT. Translated, it gives CASSQAWVTGFGNTIYF.